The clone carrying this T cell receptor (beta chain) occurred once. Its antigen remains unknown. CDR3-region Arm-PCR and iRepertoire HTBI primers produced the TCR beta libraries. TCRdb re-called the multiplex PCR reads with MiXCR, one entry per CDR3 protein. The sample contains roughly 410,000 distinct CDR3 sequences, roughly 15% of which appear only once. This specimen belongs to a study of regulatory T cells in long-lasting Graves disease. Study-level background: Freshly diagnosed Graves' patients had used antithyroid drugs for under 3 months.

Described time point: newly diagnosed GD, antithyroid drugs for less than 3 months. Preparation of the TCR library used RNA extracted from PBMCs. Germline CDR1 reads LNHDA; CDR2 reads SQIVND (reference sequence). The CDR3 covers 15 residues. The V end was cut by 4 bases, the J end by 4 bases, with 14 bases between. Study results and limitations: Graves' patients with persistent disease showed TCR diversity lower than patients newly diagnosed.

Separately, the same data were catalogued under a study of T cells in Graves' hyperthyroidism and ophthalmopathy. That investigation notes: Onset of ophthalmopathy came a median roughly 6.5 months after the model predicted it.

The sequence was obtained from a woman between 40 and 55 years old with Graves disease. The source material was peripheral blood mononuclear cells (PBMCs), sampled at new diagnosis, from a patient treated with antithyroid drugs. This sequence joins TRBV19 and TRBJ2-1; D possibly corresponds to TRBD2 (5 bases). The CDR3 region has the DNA TGTGCCAGTAGTAGTCAGCGGCGGGCTTACAATGAGCAGTTCTTC. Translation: CASSSQRRAYNEQFF.